A selection of T cell receptor beta chains follows, all from one sample in a study of response to subunit inactivated influenza vaccine. MiXCR, run by TCRdb on the RT-PCR reads, gives a single entry per CDR3 protein. The table has hundreds of thousands of distinct CDR3 sequences, 12% seen once; the top ten hold about 8%. The sequenced sample was non-naive T cells sorted from PBMCs, obtained 14 to 15 days before vaccination. The receptor set was obtained from a man aged 45-65 years who received an inactivated influenza vaccine. Each CDR3 is given with its conserved first and last residue. Each record gives: J gene, D gene, V gene, CDR3 protein. The D gene is left open where the match is weak.

TRBJ2-7	TRBD2	TRBV12-3/TRBV12-4	CASRSGRDEQYF
TRBJ2-1	.	TRBV7-9	CASSLLGGNEQFF
TRBJ2-5	TRBD2	TRBV18	CASSPPMSGKETQYF
TRBJ2-3	TRBD2	TRBV6-5	CASSYGTSGGSSTDTQYF
TRBJ2-2	.	TRBV14	CASSLDSYTGELFF
TRBJ2-7	TRBD1	TRBV28	CASSVVTGSSYEQYF
TRBJ2-1	.	TRBV20-1	CSARTGSYNEQFF
TRBJ2-1	.	TRBV18	CASSPRSSSSYNEQFF
TRBJ2-1	TRBD2	TRBV7-8	CASSLGGLAGGIEQFF
TRBJ2-3	TRBD1	TRBV6-1	CASGGPRDRGAHNTDTQYF
TRBJ2-5	TRBD2	TRBV7-9	CASSPGTSGGLQETQYF
TRBJ2-2	.	TRBV20-1	CSAAAGHDITGELFF
TRBJ2-1	.	TRBV7-8	CASSPGGYGVEQFF
TRBJ2-2	TRBD2	TRBV7-2	CASSLVGTSGNTGELFF
TRBJ2-3	TRBD2	TRBV11-1	CASSDWTSGRELRSDTQYF
TRBJ2-1	TRBD2	TRBV25-1	CASSELAGGMNNEQFF
TRBJ1-1	.	TRBV4-1	CASSPIGRTRDTEAFF
TRBJ2-5	TRBD2	TRBV29-1	CSVDLTSGGGETQYF
TRBJ2-7	.	TRBV6-2/TRBV6-3	CASSYSPILGSYEQYF
TRBJ1-5	.	TRBV15	CATSDPNQPQHF
TRBJ2-6	.	TRBV5-6	CASSFQGRGRAGANVLTF
TRBJ1-5	.	TRBV7-2	CASADPNQPQHF
TRBJ2-3	TRBD2	TRBV6-2/TRBV6-3	CASSYSAGGADTQYF
TRBJ2-2	TRBD1	TRBV13	CASSKPGQGPPNTGELFF
TRBJ2-7	.	TRBV20-1	CSASGGISYEQYF
TRBJ1-2	.	TRBV28	CASSLKLRLTHWGGYTF
TRBJ2-7	TRBD2	TRBV27	CASSSGRIEQYF
TRBJ2-7	TRBD2	TRBV9	CASSSERGSYEQYF
TRBJ1-1	.	TRBV6-6	CASSRDTEAFF
TRBJ2-2	TRBD1	TRBV3-1	CASSLDRGTGELFF
TRBJ1-3	.	TRBV7-9	CASSPLGQTSGNTIYF
TRBJ2-1	.	TRBV5-1	CASSLDPGRPYNEQFF
TRBJ2-1	.	TRBV6-2/TRBV6-3	CASSYRSYNEQFF
TRBJ2-3	.	TRBV6-2/TRBV6-3	CASRDLGPDTQYF
TRBJ1-4	.	TRBV20-1	CSARDWQGSHEKLFF
TRBJ1-2	.	TRBV4-1	CASSRDRGLYYGYTF
TRBJ2-7	.	TRBV27	CASSYSGHYEQYF
TRBJ2-1	TRBD2	TRBV2	CASSEVGLAADSTYNEQFF
TRBJ2-1	.	TRBV14	CASSQDLVGGALDEQFF
TRBJ2-7	.	TRBV2	CASSSDPRGEQYF
TRBJ1-1	.	TRBV11-1	CASSIQANRAEAFF
TRBJ2-1	TRBD2	TRBV28	CASSLPGTSRYNEQFF
TRBJ2-7	TRBD2	TRBV27	CASSLDGVAGSYEQYF
TRBJ2-1	TRBD2	TRBV25-1	CASRRSSGGAGVDEQFF
TRBJ1-2	.	TRBV15	CATSSRGQGQANYGYTF
TRBJ2-1	.	TRBV11-3	CASSPPGLYNEQFF
TRBJ2-1	.	TRBV7-8	CASSPDTRSYNEQFF
TRBJ2-5	.	TRBV5-1	CASSTGHGETQYF
TRBJ2-2	TRBD1	TRBV18	CASSSTGVNTGELFF
TRBJ2-7	.	TRBV30	CAWSKAGLLGYEQYF
TRBJ2-5	.	TRBV29-1	CSVSQAFQETQYF
TRBJ2-1	TRBD1	TRBV12-3/TRBV12-4	CASSTRTGNNEQFF
TRBJ1-1	.	TRBV6-1	CASGRRMNTEAFF
TRBJ2-1	TRBD2	TRBV2	CASSSTAGATEQFF
TRBJ2-1	.	TRBV3-1	CASSPFGQGEQFF
TRBJ1-1	.	TRBV20-1	CSPSGVGTEAFF
TRBJ2-5	.	TRBV5-1	CASSLGAAVQETQYF